The clone carrying this TCR beta chain was seen more than once but under ten times. The donors gave bone marrow, and they were healthy. Primers for the PCR totalled 60 Vbeta and 13 Jbeta. In the original processing: In a later analysis, roughly 10 million of 60 million to 80 million unique beta chains occurred in at least two donors. The repertoire was sequenced with immunoSEQ multiplex PCR; TCRdb's copy has only in-frame clones and lacks some. The V and J calls and clone size were taken over from that table, and D and trimming were inferred from the DNA. The data hold tens of thousands of clones, with approximately 72% observed a single time. This entry belongs to a study of cytomegalovirus exposure and HLA in healthy donors. Study-level information: There were about 85 million unique TCRs (from HLA-typed donors) in an early data release.

The germline CDR1 and CDR2 sequences are MNHNS and SASEGT. The CDR3 length is 13 residues. Trimming left V 5 bases short and J 3 bases short, with 10 bases between. This clonotype was obtained from a man aged 25 to 40 in good health and CMV-seropositive. Sequenced: PBMCs. The chain employs TRBV6-1 and TRBJ1-1; D is unclear. The chain's CDR3 is CASSSLFDTEAFF. The CDR3 DNA is TGTGCCAGCAGTTCCTTGTTTGACACTGAAGCTTTCTTT.